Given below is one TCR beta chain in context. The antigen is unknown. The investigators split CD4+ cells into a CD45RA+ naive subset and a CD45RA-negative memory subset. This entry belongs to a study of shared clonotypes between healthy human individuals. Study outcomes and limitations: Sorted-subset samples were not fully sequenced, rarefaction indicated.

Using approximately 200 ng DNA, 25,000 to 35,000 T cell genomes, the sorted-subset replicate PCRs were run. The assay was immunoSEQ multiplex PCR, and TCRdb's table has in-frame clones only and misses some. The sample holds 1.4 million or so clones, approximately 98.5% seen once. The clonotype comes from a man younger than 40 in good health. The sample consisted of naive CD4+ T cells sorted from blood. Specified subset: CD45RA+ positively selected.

DNA of the CDR3: TGTGCCAGCAGCTTGGCGAGGGGAGAGAATAGGGATACGCAGTATTTT. This codes for CASSLARGENRDTQYF. The gene calls are TRBV5-4 and TRBJ2-3; D might be TRBD1 or TRBD2, each matching 5 bases. Trimming removed 0 bases from V and 6 bases from J, with 17 bases in between. The germline gives CDR1 SGHNT, CDR2 YYREEE (reference sequence). There are 16 residues in the CDR3. Full variable domain (missing parts from reference TRBV5-4 and TRBJ2-3): ETGVTQSPTHLIKTRGQQVTLRCSSQSGHNTVSWYQQALGQGPQFIFQYYREEENGRGNFPPRFSGLQFPNYSSELNVNALELDDSALYLCASSLARGENRDTQYFGPGTRLTVL.